In this sample, the clone carrying this T cell receptor (beta chain) turned up many times. The target antigen is unknown. The CDR3 sequence is 14 residues long. Germline-derived CDR1 and CDR2 are WSHSY and SAAADI. V was clipped by 4 bases and J by 0 bases, with 8 bases between them. For TCR beta, libraries came from quantitative 5'-RACE with molecular barcodes. Via MiXCR, TCRdb re-called the 5' RACE reads, giving one row per CDR3 protein. The table shows under 150,000 distinct CDR3 sequences, with 9.3% occurring only once. This specimen belongs to a study of CD8 T cells in ankylosing spondylitis. The study's findings and limits: Some motif variants had been reported before (in reactive arthritis synovial fluid and blood). Clones linked to disease, bearing a CD8+ phenotype, were relatively rare in peripheral blood.

This TCR was sampled from a male donor with ankylosing spondylitis or in good health (not recorded which). Input material: blood, either unsorted or a sorted T cell fraction (not recorded which). J is TRBJ2-3 and V is TRBV10-2; a weak D match, TRBD2 (5 bases). The DNA for the CDR3 is TGCGCCAGCAGTGGAGCGGCTAGCACAGATACGCAGTATTTT. It yields the protein CASSGAASTDTQYF.